The 19 T cell receptor beta chains given below trace back to one sample, sequenced in a study of cytomegalovirus exposure and HLA in healthy donors. PCR involved 60 Vbeta and 13 Jbeta primers. Only in-frame clones appear in the TCRdb table, and some are missing; sequencing was by immunoSEQ multiplex PCR. This sample yields around 100,000 clones, of which roughly 79% are seen a single time; about 5.3% belongs to the top ten. The sample was PBMCs. The receptors were sampled from a man in his fifties or sixties in good health and CMV-seropositive.

A single count supports this clone. At one boundary the junction diverges from the germline segment, which might be a read error. The V and J genes are TRBV20-1 and TRBJ1-2, with D possibly being TRBD1 (6 bases). Germline V lookup: CDR1 DFQATT, CDR2 SNEGSKA (reference sequence). The CDR3 has 11 amino acids. Here the CDR3 reads CSARDSGAKYF. The CDR3 coding sequence is TGCAGTGCTAGAGATTCAGGGGCAAAATACTTC.

V is TRBV7-2 and J is TRBJ2-1; TRBD1 matches at 9 bases. Germline V CDR1 and CDR2: SGHTA, FQGNSA. Trimming at V came to 1 base and at J to 13 bases, leaving 8 bases not matched to a gene. This CDR3 comprises 14 residues. The CDR3 coding sequence is TGTGCCAGCAGCTTAGACAGGGGGCGCCCCGGACAGTTCTTC. Translation gives CASSLDRGRPGQFF.

The chain has TRBV27 and TRBJ2-5; the D is unclear. The J call is doubtful: the DNA matches TRBJ2-7 better. CDR3 length: 14 residues. CDR1 is MNHEY, CDR2 SMNVEV, per germline (reference sequence). This CDR3 is CASSLSDNSYEQYF. The CDR3 DNA reads as TGTGCCAGCAGTTTATCCGACAACTCCTACGAGCAGTACTTC.

This clone was seen only once. The chain combines TRBV10-1 with TRBJ2-2; the match to TRBD2 covers 10 bases. With 6 bases clipped from V and 5 bases from J, the junction kept 3 bases outside the gene matches. Germline-derived CDR1 and CDR2 are WNHNN and SYGVQD (reference sequence). This CDR3 region has 14 residues. CDR3 in DNA: TGCGCCAGCAGCGGGACTAGCGAAACCGGGGAGCTGTTTTTT. Protein sequence: CASSGTSETGELFF.

The chain combines TRBV6-5 with TRBJ2-7, with D uncertain. The CDR3 covers 14 residues. The germline V and J ends were trimmed by 0 bases and 0 bases, with 6 bases remaining between them. CDR1 is MNHEY, CDR2 SVGAGI, per germline. This chain's CDR3 is CASSYSQDSYEQYF. In nucleotides, the CDR3 is TGTGCCAGCAGTTACTCGCAGGACTCCTACGAGCAGTACTTC.

This rearrangement joins TRBV18 to TRBJ2-5; D is perhaps TRBD2 (5 bases). Germline V gene data show CDR1 as KGHSH and CDR2 as LQKENI. CDR3 length: 15 amino acids. V lost 3 bases and J lost 0, with 11 bases in between. The CDR3, as DNA: TGTGCCAGCTCACCGAGCTCAGCGGACCAAGAGACCCAGTACTTC. It yields the protein CASSPSSADQETQYF.

This rearrangement joins TRBV18 to TRBJ2-1; D gene ambiguous. Trimming removed 3 bases from V and 6 bases from J, with 6 bases in between. The V gene's germline CDR1 is KGHSH and CDR2 LQKENI. This CDR3 is built from 12 residues. DNA for the CDR3: TGTGCCAGCTCACCCACGGGCAATGAGCAGTTCTTC. Protein product: CASSPTGNEQFF.

With regard to this clone: One base separates it from a far larger clone, so it is likely a read error. The chain is built from TRBV5-4 and TRBJ2-1, with 10 bases matching TRBD2. The trim removed 0 bases at V and 10 bases at J, leaving 7 bases unmatched. Germline assignment: CDR1 SGHNT and CDR2 YYREEE (reference sequence). The CDR3 extends over 15 amino acids. The CDR3 DNA reads TGTGCCAGCAGCTTGGAGCTAGCGGGGGCCCCGGAGCAGTTCTTC. Translating gives CASSLELAGAPEQFF.

This clone was found a few times. The chain couples TRBV4-3 to TRBJ2-7, with TRBD1 identical over 9 bases. After removal of 3 bases from V and 4 bases from J, the junction contained 7 bases not matched to a gene. The CDR3 sequence is 15 residues long. CDR1 is LGHNA, CDR2 YSLEER, per germline. The CDR3 DNA sequence: TGCGCCAGCAGCCATGAGGACAGGGGTAATTACGAGCAGTACTTC. Residues: CASSHEDRGNYEQYF.

The rearrangement links TRBV12-5 to TRBJ2-5; 8 nucleotides match TRBD2. The DNA end is more similar to TRBJ2-7, so the J call may be wrong. CDR1 and CDR2 (germline): LGHNT, FRNRAP. This CDR3 has 14 amino acids. CDR3 sequence (DNA): TGTGCTAGTGGACGGGGGGGCGCTTCCTACGAGCAGTACTTC. Translating it yields CASGRGGASYEQYF.

The V and J genes are TRBV7-8 and TRBJ1-6, with a possible D match to TRBD1 (5 bases). V lost 5 bases and J lost 8, with 13 bases in between. This CDR3 contains 14 residues. Germline assignment: CDR1 SGHVS and CDR2 FQNEAQ. The CDR3 region is CASSPQGIHSPLHF. The CDR3 DNA reads as TGTGCCAGCAGCCCTCAGGGAATTCATTCACCCCTCCACTTT.

The rearrangement links TRBV10-3 to TRBJ2-5, with TRBD1 matching over 8 bases. Gene TRBJ2-7 matches the end of the DNA better, so the J call may be wrong. CDR1 ENHRY and CDR2 SYGVKD come from the germline V gene. This CDR3 region has 13 residues. The CDR3 sequence: CAISESDRDEQYF. Written as DNA, the CDR3 is TGTGCCATCAGTGAGTCGGACAGGGACGAGCAGTACTTC.

The gene calls are TRBV28 and TRBJ1-2; D is possibly TRBD1 (6 bases). This CDR3 is built from 13 residues. The V end was cut by 3 bases, the J end by 7 bases, with 12 bases between. Germline assignment: CDR1 MDHEN and CDR2 SYDVKM. For the CDR3, the DNA is TGTGCCAGCAGTTTGGGGGGGCCTCGTGGCTACACCTTC. Translated, it gives CASSLGGPRGYTF.

This clone is a singleton in its sample. The chain couples TRBV4-1 to TRBJ2-7; TRBD1 matches at 10 bases. There are 17 residues in the CDR3. In germline, CDR1 is MGHRA, CDR2 YSYEKL. V trimming: 5 bases; J trimming: 0 bases; junction bases outside the gene matches: 10. The chain's CDR3 is CASSDRQGAFSSYEQYF. CDR3 DNA: TGCGCCAGCAGCGATCGACAGGGGGCATTTAGCTCCTACGAGCAGTACTTC.

This clone was detected ten times or more. V is TRBV10-2 and J is TRBJ1-2; no definite D call. The CDR3 is 15 amino acids. Germline V CDR1 and CDR2: WSHSY, SAAADI. V shed 2 bases and J shed 1 base, with 11 bases lying between them. CDR3 coding DNA: TGCGCCAGCAGTGAGCACAGCACCCTTAACTATGGCTACACCTTC. Protein: CASSEHSTLNYGYTF.

The V call is TRBV11-2, the J call TRBJ2-7, with D perhaps matching TRBD2 (6 bases). Germline lookup yields CDR1 SGHAT and CDR2 FQNNGV. The CDR3 extends over 16 amino acids. Trimming took 2 bases from V and 5 from J, leaving 19 bases between them. This CDR3 is CASSLLSLASFHEQYF. The CDR3 nucleotides read TGTGCCAGCAGCTTATTAAGTCTAGCGTCCTTCCACGAGCAGTACTTC.

This clone was counted a few times. V and J are TRBV19 and TRBJ1-2; weak D call: TRBD1 (5 bases). Germline CDR1 LNHDA, CDR2 SQIVND (reference sequence). CDR3 length: 11 amino acids. Trimming removed 9 bases at V and 10 bases at J, with 15 bases between. The CDR3 is CASRDRLNYTF. For the CDR3, the DNA is TGTGCCAGCCGAGACAGACTGAACTACACCTTC. Complete variable domain (other parts from reference TRBV19 and TRBJ1-2): DGGITQSPKYLFRKEGQNVTLSCEQNLNHDAMYWYRQDPGQGLRLIYYSQIVNDFQKGDIAEGYSVSREKKESFPLTVTSAQKNPTAFYLCASRDRLNYTFGSGTRLTVV.

This clone was seen a single time. The chain uses TRBV28 and TRBJ1-5, with 9 bases lining up with TRBD1. With V trimmed by 7 bases and J by 6 bases, 7 bases remained unmatched. Germline V lookup: CDR1 MDHEN, CDR2 SYDVKM. The CDR3 runs 14 residues. CDR3 DNA sequence: TGTGCCAGCACCAAGGACAGGGGCGTTCAGCCCCAGCATTTT. As protein: CASTKDRGVQPQHF.

The rearrangement uses TRBV18 and TRBJ2-7, with D unresolved. The CDR3 is made up of 11 amino acids. The ends were cut back, 2 bases at V and 7 bases at J, with 6 bases in the middle. Per the germline V gene, CDR1 is KGHSH and CDR2 is LQKENI. The CDR3 reads CASSPGQEQYF. The DNA for the CDR3 is TGTGCCAGCTCACCAGGGCAGGAGCAGTACTTC.